The text below deals with one T cell receptor (beta chain). What it recognizes is unknown. This sample is part of a study of OX40 agonist ivuxolimab in advanced cancers. About the research overall: Patients received the agonistic anti-OX40 (CD134) antibody ivuxolimab.

Broader study findings: CD4+ and CD8+ blood T cells expanded clonally by week 6 at 0.1 to 3.0 mg/kg. In CD8+ T cells, expanded clones were on average more numerous than in CD4+.

Repertoires were generated with immunoSEQ multiplex PCR, while TCRdb's copy carries only in-frame clones and drops some. Of around 70,000 clones in the sample, 75% to 90% were seen once. In germline, CDR1 is SGDLS, CDR2 YYNGEE. This CDR3 is built from 15 residues. V dropped 0 bases and J dropped 2 bases, with 10 bases sitting between them. V is TRBV9 and J is TRBJ2-3, with D possibly being TRBD1 (6 bases). Specimen: CD4+ or CD8+ T cells sorted from blood, collected in a trial of the OX40 agonist ivuxolimab. This clonotype was sampled from an adult with an advanced solid tumor such as melanoma, head and neck, liver or kidney cancer. The CDR3 spells CASSVETGTTDTQYF. The CDR3 DNA sequence: TGTGCCAGCAGCGTAGAAACAGGGACCACAGATACGCAGTATTTT.